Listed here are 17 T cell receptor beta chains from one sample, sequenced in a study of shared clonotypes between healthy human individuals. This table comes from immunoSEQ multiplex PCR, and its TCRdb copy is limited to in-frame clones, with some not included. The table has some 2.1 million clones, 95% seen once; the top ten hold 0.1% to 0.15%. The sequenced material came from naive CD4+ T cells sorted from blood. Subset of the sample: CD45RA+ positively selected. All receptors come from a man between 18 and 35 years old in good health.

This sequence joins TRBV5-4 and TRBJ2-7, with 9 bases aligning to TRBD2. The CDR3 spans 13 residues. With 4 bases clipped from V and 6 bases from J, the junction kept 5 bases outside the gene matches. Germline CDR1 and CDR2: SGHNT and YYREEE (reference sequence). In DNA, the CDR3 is TGTGCCAGCAGCCAGGGACTAGCTGTCGAGCAGTACTTC. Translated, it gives CASSQGLAVEQYF.

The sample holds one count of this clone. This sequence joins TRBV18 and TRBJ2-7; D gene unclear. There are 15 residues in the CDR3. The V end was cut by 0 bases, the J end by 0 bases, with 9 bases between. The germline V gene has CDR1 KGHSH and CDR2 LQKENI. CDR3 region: CASSPPGPSSYEQYF. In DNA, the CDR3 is TGTGCCAGCTCACCACCCGGGCCGAGCTCCTACGAGCAGTACTTC.

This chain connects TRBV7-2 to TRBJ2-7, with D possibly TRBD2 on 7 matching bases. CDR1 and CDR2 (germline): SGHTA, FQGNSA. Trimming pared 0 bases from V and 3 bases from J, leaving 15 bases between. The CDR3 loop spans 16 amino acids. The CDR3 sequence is CASSLARGGGLYEQYF. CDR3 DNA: TGTGCCAGCAGCTTAGCGCGGGGAGGGGGTCTCTACGAGCAGTACTTC.

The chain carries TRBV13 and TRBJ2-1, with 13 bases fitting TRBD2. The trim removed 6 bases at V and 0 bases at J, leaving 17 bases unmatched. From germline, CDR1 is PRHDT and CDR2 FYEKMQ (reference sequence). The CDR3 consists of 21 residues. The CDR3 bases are TGTGCCAGCAGTTTTCGGTGGGGGACTAGCGGGACCCAGAGCTCCTACAATGAGCAGTTCTTC. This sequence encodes CASSFRWGTSGTQSSYNEQFF. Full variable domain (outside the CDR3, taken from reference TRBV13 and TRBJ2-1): AAGVIQSPRHLIKEKRETATLKCYPIPRHDTVYWYQQGPGQDPQFLISFYEKMQSDKGSIPDRFSAQQFSDYHSELNMSSLELGDSALYFCASSFRWGTSGTQSSYNEQFFGPGTRLTVL.

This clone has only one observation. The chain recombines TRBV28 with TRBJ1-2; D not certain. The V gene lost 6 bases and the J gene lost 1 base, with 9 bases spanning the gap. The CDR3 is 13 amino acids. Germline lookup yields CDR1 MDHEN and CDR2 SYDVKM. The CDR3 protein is CASSGQNNYGYTF. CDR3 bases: TGTGCCAGCAGCGGGCAGAATAACTATGGCTACACCTTC.

As DNA, the CDR3 is TGTGCCAGCAGCCAAGATAGGGGGCAGTTGGGCACAGATACGCAGTATTTT. It specifies CASSQDRGQLGTDTQYF. J is TRBJ2-3 and V is TRBV5-5; 7 bases are shared with TRBD1. In germline, CDR1 is SGHKS, CDR2 YYEKEE (reference sequence). Germline trimming cut 4 bases from V and 1 base from J; bases unmatched to any gene: 12. The CDR3 contains 17 residues. The whole variable domain, filled in from reference TRBV5-5 and TRBJ2-3, reads DAGVTQSPTHLIKTRGQQVTLRCSPISGHKSVSWYQQVLGQGPQFIFQYYEKEERGRGNFPDRFSARQFPNYSSELNVNALLLGDSALYLCASSQDRGQLGTDTQYFGPGTRLTVL.

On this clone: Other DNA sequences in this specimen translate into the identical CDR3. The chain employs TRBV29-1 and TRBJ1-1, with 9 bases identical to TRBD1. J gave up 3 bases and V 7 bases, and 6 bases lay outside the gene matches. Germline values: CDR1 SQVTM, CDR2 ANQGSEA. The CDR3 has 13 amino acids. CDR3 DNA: TGCAGCGGGCACAGGGGGCGTGACACTGAAGCTTTCTTT. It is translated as CSGHRGRDTEAFF.

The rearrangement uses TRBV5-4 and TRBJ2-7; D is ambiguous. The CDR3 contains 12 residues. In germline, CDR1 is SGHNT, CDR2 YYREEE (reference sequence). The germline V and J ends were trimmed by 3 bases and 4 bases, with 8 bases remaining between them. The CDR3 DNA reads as TGTGCCAGCAGCTGGAACGATTACGAGCAGTACTTC. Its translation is CASSWNDYEQYF.

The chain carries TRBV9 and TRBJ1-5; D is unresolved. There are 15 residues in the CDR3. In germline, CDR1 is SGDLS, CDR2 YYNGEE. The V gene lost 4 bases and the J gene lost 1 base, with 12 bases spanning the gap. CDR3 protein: CASSSTIESNQPQHF. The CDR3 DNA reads TGTGCCAGCAGCTCGACCATAGAAAGCAATCAGCCCCAGCATTTT.

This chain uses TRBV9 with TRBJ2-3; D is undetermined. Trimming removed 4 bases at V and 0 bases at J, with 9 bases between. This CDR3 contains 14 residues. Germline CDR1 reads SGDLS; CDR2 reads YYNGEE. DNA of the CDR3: TGTGCCAGCAGCCCGATCCGCAGCACAGATACGCAGTATTTT. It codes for CASSPIRSTDTQYF.

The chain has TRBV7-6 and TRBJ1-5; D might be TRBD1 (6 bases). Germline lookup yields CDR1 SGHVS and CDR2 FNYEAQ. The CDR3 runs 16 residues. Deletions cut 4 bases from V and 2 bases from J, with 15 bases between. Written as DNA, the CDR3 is TGTGCCAGCAGCTCAGAGACAGGTTGGGGCAATCAGCCCCAGCATTTT. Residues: CASSSETGWGNQPQHF.

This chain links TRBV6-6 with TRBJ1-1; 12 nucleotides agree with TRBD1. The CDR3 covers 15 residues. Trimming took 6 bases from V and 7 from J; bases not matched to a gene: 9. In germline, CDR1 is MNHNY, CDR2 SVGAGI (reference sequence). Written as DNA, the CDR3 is TGTGCCAGCAGCCCGGGGACAGGGGGCTTGGGTGAAGCTTTCTTT. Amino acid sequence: CASSPGTGGLGEAFF.

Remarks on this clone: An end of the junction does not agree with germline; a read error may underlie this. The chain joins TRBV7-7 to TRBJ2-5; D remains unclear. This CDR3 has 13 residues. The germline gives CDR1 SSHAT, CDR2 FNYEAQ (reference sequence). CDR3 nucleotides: TGTGCTAGCAGCCCTAGGATGGAGGAGACCCAGTACTTC. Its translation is CASSPRMEETQYF.

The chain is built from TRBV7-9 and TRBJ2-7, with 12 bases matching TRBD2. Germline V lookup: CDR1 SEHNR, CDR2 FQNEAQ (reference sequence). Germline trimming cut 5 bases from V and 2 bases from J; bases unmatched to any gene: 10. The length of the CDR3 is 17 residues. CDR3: CASSPPTSGGKTYEQYF. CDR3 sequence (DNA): TGTGCCAGCAGCCCACCTACTAGCGGGGGGAAAACCTACGAGCAGTACTTC. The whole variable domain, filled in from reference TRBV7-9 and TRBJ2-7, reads DTGVSQNPRHKITKRGQNVTFRCDPISEHNRLYWYRQTLGQGPEFLTYFQNEAQLEKSRLLSDRFSAERPKGSFSTLEIQRTEQGDSAMYLCASSPPTSGGKTYEQYFGPGTRLTVT.

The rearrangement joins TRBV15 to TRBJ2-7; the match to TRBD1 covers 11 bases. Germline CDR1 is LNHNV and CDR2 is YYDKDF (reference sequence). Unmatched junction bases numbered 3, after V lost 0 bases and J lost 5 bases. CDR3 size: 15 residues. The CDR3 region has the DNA TGTGCCACCAGCAGAGAAAGGACAGGGGGCGACGAGCAGTACTTC. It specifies CATSRERTGGDEQYF. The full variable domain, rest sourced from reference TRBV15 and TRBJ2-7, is DAMVIQNPRYQVTQFGKPVTLSCSQTLNHNVMYWYQQKSSQAPKLLFHYYDKDFNNEADTPDNFQSRRPNTSFCFLDIRSPGLGDTAMYLCATSRERTGGDEQYFGPGTRLTVT.

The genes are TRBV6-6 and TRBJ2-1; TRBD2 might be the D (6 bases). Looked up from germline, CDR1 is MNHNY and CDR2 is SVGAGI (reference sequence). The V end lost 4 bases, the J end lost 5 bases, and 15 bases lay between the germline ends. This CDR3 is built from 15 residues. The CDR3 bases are TGTGCCAGCAGTTTCCTAGCGAGAGGGGACAATGAGCAGTTCTTC. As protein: CASSFLARGDNEQFF.

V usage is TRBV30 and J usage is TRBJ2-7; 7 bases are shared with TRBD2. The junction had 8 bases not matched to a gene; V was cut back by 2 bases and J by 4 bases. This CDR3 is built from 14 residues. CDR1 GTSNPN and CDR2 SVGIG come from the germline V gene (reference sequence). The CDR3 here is CAWSLGRAPYEQYF. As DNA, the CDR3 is TGTGCCTGGAGTCTAGGGAGGGCCCCGTACGAGCAGTACTTC.